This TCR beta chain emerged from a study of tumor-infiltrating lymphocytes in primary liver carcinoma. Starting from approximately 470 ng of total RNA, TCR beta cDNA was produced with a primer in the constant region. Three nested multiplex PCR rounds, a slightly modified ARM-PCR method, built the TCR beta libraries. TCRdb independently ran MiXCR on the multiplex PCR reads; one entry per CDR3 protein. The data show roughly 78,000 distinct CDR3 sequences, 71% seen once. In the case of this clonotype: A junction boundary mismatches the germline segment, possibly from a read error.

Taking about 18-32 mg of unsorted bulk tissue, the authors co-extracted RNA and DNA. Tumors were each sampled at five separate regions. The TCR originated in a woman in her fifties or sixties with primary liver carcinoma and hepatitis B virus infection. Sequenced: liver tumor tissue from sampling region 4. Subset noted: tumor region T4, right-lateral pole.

Here the CDR3 DNA reads TGTACCAGCAGCTACGGGACTAGCGGGGGAGAAACCCTGTACTTC. It encodes CTSSYGTSGGETLYF. The V call is TRBV11-3, the J call TRBJ2-5, with TRBD2 matching over 14 bases. Germline loops: CDR1 SGHNT, CDR2 YENEEA. The CDR3 runs to 15 residues. The full variable domain, completed using reference TRBV11-3 and TRBJ2-5, is EAGVVQSPRYKIIEKKQPVAFWCNPISGHNTLYWYLQNLGQGPELLIRYENEEAVDDSQLPKDRFSAERLKGVDSTLKIQPAELGDSAVYLCTSSYGTSGGETLYFGPGTRLLVL.